A selection of T cell receptor beta chains follows, all from one sample in a study of blood T cell repertoires in COVID-19. Clones were read by immunoSEQ multiplex PCR, and TCRdb kept only the in-frame ones, dropping some. The sample has about 200,000 clones, approximately 91% seen once. Sequencing input: peripheral blood. The origin of the receptors is a man aged 35 to 55 with acute or convalescent COVID-19. CDR3s leave out the opening cysteine and the closing phenylalanine or tryptophan. The size of a clone is reported for some rows only, either as once, few or many, or as a class for expanded clones.

-,TRBV20-1,SASGFVAGNQPQH
-,TRBV2,ASSEGSYSYNEQF
-,TRBV6-5,ASSYALQGAGELF
-,TRBV7-9,ASSLQGEQY
-,TRBV19,ASSIMAYTDTQY
-,TRBV6-5,ASSYPRAGAYEQY
-,TRBV27,ASSLFDAGSVTQY
-,TRBV5-1,ASSLGGMRDGYT
-,TRBV7-6,ASSTGTSGTDTQY
-,TRBV5-6,ASSLARVAKNIQY
-,TRBV2,ASMGRANYGYT
-,TRBV7-8,ASSLVSGGQGQPQH
-,TRBV11-2,ASTLTTSGSFEQY
-,TRBV5-4,ASSVDTSSGNTIY
-,TRBV15,ATSRGGANTGELF
-,TRBV5-1,ASSHQAGTGGASEYGYT
-,TRBV3-1/TRBV3-2,ASSQDRGAF
-,TRBV15,ATSIRTEETQY
-,TRBV10-3,TISTGGDGYT
-,TRBV30,ARSTGGASRTPLH
once,TRBV27,ASSRQGAGSRASPLH
once,TRBV6-2/TRBV6-3,ASSYSTGANTGELF
-,TRBV6-5,ASSPDRQPYEQY
-,TRBV5-1,ASSRDSYEQY
-,TRBV27,AEASLATETQY
few,TRBV27,ASSLGRGDNEQF
-,TRBV19,ASSIRLTYNEQF
-,TRBV2,ASNGGITEGYT